A selection of T cell receptor beta chains follows, all from one sample in a study of CD8 T cells in ankylosing spondylitis. TCRdb passed the 5' RACE reads through MiXCR, listing each CDR3 protein once. The sample records about 220,000 distinct CDR3 sequences, 10% being singletons. Material for sequencing was blood, either unsorted or a sorted T cell fraction (not recorded which). The receptors derive from a male donor with ankylosing spondylitis or in good health (not recorded which). Both conserved end residues are part of each CDR3. D genes are given only for firm matches. The size field is filled for only some rows; it gives once, few, many or a size class.

size: once
J: TRBJ2-3
D: NA
V: TRBV9
CDR3: CASSVGGTRQYF
DNA: TGTGCCAGCAGCGTAGGCGGGACCAGACAGTATTTT

size: few
J: TRBJ1-5
D: NA
V: TRBV10-2
CDR3: CASSEGWGGSNQPQHF
DNA: TGCGCCAGCAGTGAGGGTTGGGGGGGCAGCAATCAGCCCCAGCATTTT

size: many
J: TRBJ2-2
D: NA
V: TRBV2
CDR3: CASLATPNTGELFF
DNA: TGTGCCAGTCTAGCGACCCCGAACACCGGGGAGCTGTTTTTT

size: few
J: TRBJ2-2
D: TRBD1
V: TRBV16
CDR3: CASAELGRQGNTGELFF
DNA: TGTGCCAGCGCCGAGCTGGGGAGACAGGGGAACACCGGGGAGCTGTTTTTT

size: few
J: TRBJ2-3
D: TRBD2
V: TRBV6-1
CDR3: CASRFQRGGTDTQYF
DNA: TGTGCCAGCAGATTCCAGCGGGGTGGCACAGATACGCAGTATTTT

size: many
J: TRBJ2-7
D: NA
V: TRBV20-1
CDR3: CSALRPDPYEQYF
DNA: TGCAGTGCCCTACGTCCTGATCCCTACGAGCAGTACTTC

size: many
J: TRBJ2-1
D: TRBD2
V: TRBV9
CDR3: CASSVGAGAYNEQFF
DNA: TGTGCCAGCAGCGTAGGAGCGGGGGCCTACAATGAGCAGTTCTTC

size: many
J: TRBJ2-7
D: TRBD1
V: TRBV5-5
CDR3: CASSPGTGVFYEQYF
DNA: TGTGCCAGCAGCCCCGGGACAGGGGTATTTTACGAGCAGTACTTC

size: NA
J: TRBJ1-2
D: NA
V: TRBV12-3/TRBV12-4
CDR3: CASSLDRPGYTF
DNA: TGTGCCAGCAGTTTAGACAGACCAGGCTACACCTTC

size: many
J: TRBJ2-7
D: NA
V: TRBV9
CDR3: CASSVVPAIKCSYEQYF
DNA: TGTGCCAGCAGCGTAGTCCCAGCCATCAAATGCTCCTACGAGCAGTACTTC

size: many
J: TRBJ2-5
D: NA
V: TRBV7-7
CDR3: CASSLDPSVETQYF
DNA: TGTGCTAGCAGCTTAGATCCTAGCGTGGAGACCCAGTACTTC

size: many
J: TRBJ2-1
D: NA
V: TRBV5-1
CDR3: CASSLSGNEGVDEQFF
DNA: TGCGCCAGCAGCTTGTCAGGGAATGAGGGGGTTGATGAGCAGTTCTTC

size: many
J: TRBJ1-4
D: TRBD1
V: TRBV28
CDR3: CASSFQRGREKLFF
DNA: TGTGCCAGCAGTTTTCAGAGGGGGCGGGAAAAACTGTTTTTT

size: many
J: TRBJ1-1
D: NA
V: TRBV15
CDR3: CATKQGHKNTEAFF
DNA: TGTGCCACCAAACAGGGACACAAGAACACTGAAGCTTTCTTT

size: NA
J: TRBJ1-1
D: NA
V: TRBV7-6
CDR3: CASSLYRSEAFF
DNA: TGTGCCAGCAGCTTATATCGGTCTGAAGCTTTCTTT

size: many
J: TRBJ2-6
D: NA
V: TRBV20-1
CDR3: CSARDATSGANVLTF
DNA: TGCAGTGCTAGAGATGCCACCTCTGGGGCCAACGTCCTGACTTTC

size: many
J: TRBJ1-6
D: NA
V: TRBV6-5
CDR3: CASSYFRITGTRYNSPLHF
DNA: TGTGCCAGCAGTTACTTCCGAATCACCGGGACCCGCTATAATTCACCCCTCCACTTT

size: many
J: TRBJ2-1
D: TRBD2
V: TRBV20-1
CDR3: CSARPPGLAGLWQFF
DNA: TGCAGTGCAAGACCCCCGGGACTAGCGGGATTGTGGCAGTTCTTC

size: many
J: TRBJ1-5
D: NA
V: TRBV21-1
CDR3: CASSKGPNSNQPQHF
DNA: TGTGCCAGCAGCAAAGGACCGAATAGCAATCAGCCCCAGCATTTT

size: NA
J: TRBJ1-1
D: NA
V: TRBV19
CDR3: CARLNEAFF
DNA: TGTGCCAGACTGAATGAAGCTTTCTTT

size: many
J: TRBJ2-1
D: NA
V: TRBV5-1
CDR3: CASSPLTGISYNEQFF
DNA: TGCGCCAGCAGCCCACTTACAGGGATATCCTACAATGAGCAGTTCTTC

size: NA
J: TRBJ2-3
D: TRBD2
V: TRBV6-5
CDR3: CASRGTSGVATDTQYF
DNA: TGTGCCAGCAGAGGGACTAGCGGGGTGGCGACAGATACGCAGTATTTT

size: many
J: TRBJ2-1
D: TRBD2
V: TRBV7-3
CDR3: CASSIGLDYNEQFF
DNA: TGTGCCAGCAGCATAGGACTAGACTACAATGAGCAGTTCTTC

size: few
J: TRBJ1-6
D: NA
V: TRBV12-3/TRBV12-4
CDR3: CANCSAYNSPLHF
DNA: TGTGCCAACTGTAGCGCCTATAATTCACCCCTCCACTTT

size: many
J: TRBJ2-2
D: TRBD1
V: TRBV7-3
CDR3: CASSRDRGGGELFF
DNA: TGTGCCAGCAGCCGGGACAGGGGTGGCGGGGAGCTGTTTTTT

size: NA
J: TRBJ2-5
D: TRBD1
V: TRBV29-1
CDR3: CSVEEGTGGETQYF
DNA: TGCAGCGTTGAAGAGGGGACAGGGGGAGAGACCCAGTACTTC

size: NA
J: TRBJ2-3
D: TRBD1
V: TRBV11-2
CDR3: CASSLRPWGQGATDTQYF
DNA: TGTGCCAGCAGCTTAAGGCCCTGGGGACAGGGCGCCACAGATACGCAGTATTTT

size: NA
J: TRBJ1-3
D: NA
V: TRBV6-1
CDR3: CASRDTGSGNTIYF
DNA: TGTGCCAGCAGGGATACAGGGTCTGGAAACACCATATATTTT

size: many
J: TRBJ2-1
D: TRBD1
V: TRBV7-7
CDR3: CASSLDRANEQFF
DNA: TGTGCTAGCAGCTTAGACAGGGCCAATGAGCAGTTCTTC

size: few
J: TRBJ2-1
D: NA
V: TRBV7-9
CDR3: CASSLGDGDQFF
DNA: TGTGCCAGCAGCTTAGGGGACGGGGATCAGTTCTTC

size: NA
J: TRBJ1-5
D: NA
V: TRBV7-3
CDR3: CASSQGTDTQHF
DNA: TGTGCCAGCAGCCAGGGCACAGATACGCAGCATTTT

size: NA
J: TRBJ2-3
D: TRBD2
V: TRBV9
CDR3: CASSVVSGSTDTQYF
DNA: TGTGCCAGCAGCGTAGTTAGCGGGAGCACAGATACGCAGTATTTT

size: many
J: TRBJ2-3
D: NA
V: TRBV7-9
CDR3: CASNPPDSNTDTQYF
DNA: TGTGCCAGCAACCCCCCGGACAGTAACACAGATACGCAGTATTTT

size: NA
J: TRBJ2-3
D: NA
V: TRBV30
CDR3: CAWSEDIAPTDTQYF
DNA: TGTGCCTGGAGTGAAGACATCGCCCCCACAGATACGCAGTATTTT

size: NA
J: TRBJ2-3
D: NA
V: TRBV12-3/TRBV12-4
CDR3: CASSPADTQYF
DNA: TGTGCCAGCAGTCCAGCAGATACGCAGTATTTT

size: NA
J: TRBJ1-1
D: NA
V: TRBV5-6
CDR3: CAISAGLVRKMNTEAFF
DNA: TGTGCCATCAGCGCGGGCCTAGTCAGGAAAATGAACACTGAAGCTTTCTTT